Each of the 7 T cell receptor beta chains below was sequenced from the same sample in a study of identical twins. TCRdb analysed the 5' RACE reads with MiXCR anew, one entry per CDR3 protein. The sample yields about 810,000 distinct CDR3 sequences, 10% to 15% seen once. In addition, the sample was reused for a study of yellow fever vaccine responses in identical twins.

Specimen: PBMCs. The source of these receptors is a woman aged 18-30 years in good health.

V is TRBV6-1 and J is TRBJ2-3, with unresolved D. Germline CDR1 reads MNHNS; CDR2 reads SASEGT. Trimming left V 5 bases short and J 13 bases short, with 19 bases between. This CDR3 comprises 13 residues. CDR3 nucleotides: TGTGCCAGCAGTAAGGGTCTAGGCTTCGTTGAGTATTTT. It specifies CASSKGLGFVEYF.

V usage is TRBV27 and J usage is TRBJ1-4; D possibly corresponds to TRBD1 (5 bases). V was shortened by 3 bases and J by 7 bases, with 12 bases between the two germline ends. The CDR3 extends over 14 amino acids. The V gene's germline CDR1 is MNHEY and CDR2 SMNVEV (reference sequence). The CDR3 bases are TGTGCCAGCAGTTTTGGGGGTTTAGGTGAAAAACTGTTTTTT. This gives the protein CASSFGGLGEKLFF.

Points on this clonotype: An end of the junction does not agree with germline; a read error may underlie this. J is TRBJ1-1 and V is TRBV27, with D unclear. The CDR3 is 14 residues long. CDR1 MNHEY and CDR2 SMNVEV come from the germline V gene (reference sequence). As DNA, the CDR3 is TGTGCCAGCAGTTTCCTGGGGATGAACACTGAAGTTTTCTTT. The encoded protein is CASSFLGMNTEVFF.

The V and J genes are TRBV12-3 or TRBV12-4 and TRBJ2-7; D is uncertain. The CDR3 is 14 residues long. Trimming cost V 1 base and J 5 bases, with 12 bases left between them. The DNA for the CDR3 is TGTGCCAGCAGTTTAGTTTCAATACCTAACGAGCAGTACTTC. It is translated as CASSLVSIPNEQYF.

The chain has TRBV29-1 and TRBJ2-2; D is undetermined. CDR3 length: 12 residues. The V and J ends lost 7 bases and 7 bases respectively, with 13 bases between them. Germline V lookup: CDR1 SQVTM, CDR2 ANQGSEA. The CDR3 DNA follows: TGCAGCGCCCATAGCTTAATCGGGGAGCTGTTTTTT. It codes for CSAHSLIGELFF.

This clonotype was seen at least ten times. The rearrangement uses TRBV12-3 or TRBV12-4 and TRBJ2-2; TRBD1 or TRBD2 may be the D gene (6 bases each). This CDR3 comprises 16 residues. V was clipped by 1 base and J by 4 bases, with 13 bases between them. CDR3 nucleotides: TGTGCCAGCAGTTTAGTGGTGGGGGGCCCCACCGGGGAGCTGTTTTTT. It translates to CASSLVVGGPTGELFF.

This clonotype has just a few counts. CDR3 sequence reads: CASSLQQRTGNYGYTF. The DNA for the CDR3 is TGTGCCAGCAGTTTACAGCAACGGACAGGGAACTATGGCTACACCTTC. The rearrangement joins TRBV27 to TRBJ1-2; 8 bases fit TRBD1. CDR1 and CDR2 (germline): MNHEY, SMNVEV (reference sequence). The trim removed 2 bases at V and 2 bases at J, leaving 7 bases unmatched. This CDR3 has 16 residues.